This T cell receptor beta chain was recovered during a study of graft-versus-host responses after intestinal transplantation. Background on the study: The study gave all recipients anti-thymocyte globulin induction, then tacrolimus and steroids for 2 to 3 years. Whole-study findings and limits: Recipient marrow showed GvH clones, some seen first in ileum or blood.

Assay: immunoSEQ multiplex PCR; the TCRdb copy retains only in-frame clones and omits some. The table has under 100,000 clones, around nine tenths seen once. To note about this clone: Its antigen is still unknown.

The receptor's source is a human patient who received an intestinal transplant, so some T cells may come from the graft donor. Sequenced material: PBMCs, taken approximately 470 days after intestinal transplant.

CDR3 region: CASSLSTGSTRGYTF. The CDR3 DNA is TGTGCCAGCAGCTTGAGTACAGGATCCACCCGAGGCTACACCTTC. V and J are TRBV11-2 and TRBJ1-2, with D maybe TRBD1 (5 bases). V lost 3 bases and J 8 bases, leaving 19 bases between the germline ends. This CDR3 has 15 amino acids. The germline CDR1 and CDR2 sequences are SGHAT and FQNNGV.